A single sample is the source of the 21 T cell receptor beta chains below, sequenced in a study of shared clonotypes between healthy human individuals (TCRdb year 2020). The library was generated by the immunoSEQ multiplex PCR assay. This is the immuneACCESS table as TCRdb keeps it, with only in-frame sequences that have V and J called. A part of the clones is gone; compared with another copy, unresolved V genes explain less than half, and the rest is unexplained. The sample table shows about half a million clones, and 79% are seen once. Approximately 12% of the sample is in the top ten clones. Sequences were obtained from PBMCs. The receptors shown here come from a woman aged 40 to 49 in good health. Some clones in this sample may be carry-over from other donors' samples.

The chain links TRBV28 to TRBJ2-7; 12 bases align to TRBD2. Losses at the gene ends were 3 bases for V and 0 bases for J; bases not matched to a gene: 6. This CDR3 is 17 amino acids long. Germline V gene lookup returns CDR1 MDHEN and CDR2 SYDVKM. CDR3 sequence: CASSLPGLAGSSYEQYF. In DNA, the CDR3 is TGTGCCAGCAGTTTGCCCGGACTAGCGGGGAGCTCCTACGAGCAGTACTTC.

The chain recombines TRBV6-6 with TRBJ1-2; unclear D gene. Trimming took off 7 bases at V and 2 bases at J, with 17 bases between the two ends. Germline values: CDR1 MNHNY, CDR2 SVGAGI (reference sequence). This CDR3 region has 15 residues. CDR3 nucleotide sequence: TGTGCCAGCATCTCCCACCACGGAGGGAACTATGGCTACACCTTC. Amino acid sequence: CASISHHGGNYGYTF.

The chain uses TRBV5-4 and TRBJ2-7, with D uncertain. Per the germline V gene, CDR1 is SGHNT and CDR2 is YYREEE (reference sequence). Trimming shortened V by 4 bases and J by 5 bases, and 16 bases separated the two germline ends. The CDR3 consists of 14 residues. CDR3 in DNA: TGTGCCAGCAGCCTGGACGGCGTTCGTCACGAGCAGTACTTC. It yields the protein CASSLDGVRHEQYF.

CDR3 in DNA: TGTGCCAGCAGCAAACCCGGACAGGGAGGAAACACCATATATTTT. Translated: CASSKPGQGGNTIYF. The gene calls are TRBV11-3 and TRBJ1-3; 8 bases align to TRBD1. Germline CDR1 is SGHNT and CDR2 is YENEEA. The CDR3 is 15 residues long. Trimming at V came to 5 bases and at J to 4 bases, leaving 7 bases not matched to a gene. The whole variable domain, remainder taken from reference TRBV11-3 and TRBJ1-3, is EAGVVQSPRYKIIEKKQPVAFWCNPISGHNTLYWYLQNLGQGPELLIRYENEEAVDDSQLPKDRFSAERLKGVDSTLKIQPAELGDSAVYLCASSKPGQGGNTIYFGEGSWLTVV.

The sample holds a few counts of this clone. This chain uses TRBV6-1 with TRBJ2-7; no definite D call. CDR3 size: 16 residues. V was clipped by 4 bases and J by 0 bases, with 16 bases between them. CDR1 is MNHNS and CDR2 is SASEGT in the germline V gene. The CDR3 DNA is TGTGCCAGCAGTGTAGCAACGACCACACCCTCCTACGAGCAGTACTTC. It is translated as CASSVATTTPSYEQYF.

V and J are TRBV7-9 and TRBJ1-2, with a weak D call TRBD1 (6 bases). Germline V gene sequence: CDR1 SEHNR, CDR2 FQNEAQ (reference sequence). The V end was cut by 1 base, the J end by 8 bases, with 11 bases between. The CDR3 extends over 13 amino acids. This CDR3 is CASSLGGAQGYTF. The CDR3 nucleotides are TGTGCCAGCAGCTTAGGGGGGGCTCAAGGCTACACCTTC.

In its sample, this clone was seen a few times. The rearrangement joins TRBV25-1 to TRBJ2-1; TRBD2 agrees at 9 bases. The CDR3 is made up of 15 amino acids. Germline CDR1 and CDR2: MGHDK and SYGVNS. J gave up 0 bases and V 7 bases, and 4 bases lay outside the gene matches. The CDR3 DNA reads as TGTGCCAGCACTCTTAGCGGGAGCTCCTACAATGAGCAGTTCTTC. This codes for CASTLSGSSYNEQFF.

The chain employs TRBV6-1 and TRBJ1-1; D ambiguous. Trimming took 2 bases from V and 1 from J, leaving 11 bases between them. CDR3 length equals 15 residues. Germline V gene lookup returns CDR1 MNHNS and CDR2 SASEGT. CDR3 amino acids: CASSERRVGNTEAFF. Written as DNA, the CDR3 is TGTGCCAGCAGTGAAAGACGAGTCGGGAACACTGAAGCTTTCTTT.

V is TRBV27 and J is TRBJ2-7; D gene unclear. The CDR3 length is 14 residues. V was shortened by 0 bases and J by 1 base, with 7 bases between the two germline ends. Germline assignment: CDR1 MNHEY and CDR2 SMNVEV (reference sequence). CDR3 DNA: TGTGCCAGCAGTTTATCGCCGCAATCCTACGAGCAGTACTTC. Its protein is CASSLSPQSYEQYF.

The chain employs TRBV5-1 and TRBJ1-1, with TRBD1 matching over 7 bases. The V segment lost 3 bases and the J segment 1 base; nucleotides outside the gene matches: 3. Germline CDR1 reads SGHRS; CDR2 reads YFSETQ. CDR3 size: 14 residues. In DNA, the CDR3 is TGCGCCAGCAGCTGGGACAGCAAGAACACTGAAGCTTTCTTT. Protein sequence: CASSWDSKNTEAFF.

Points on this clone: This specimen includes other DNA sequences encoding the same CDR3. CDR3 loop: CASSDSSGNTGELFF. The CDR3, as DNA: TGTGCCAGCAGTGACTCAAGCGGAAACACCGGGGAGCTGTTTTTT. The chain combines TRBV6-4 with TRBJ2-2, with a possible D match to TRBD2 (5 bases). The V end lost 0 bases, the J end lost 2 bases, and 7 bases lay between the germline ends. The CDR3 sequence is 15 residues long. Per germline, CDR1 MRHNA and CDR2 SNTAGT.

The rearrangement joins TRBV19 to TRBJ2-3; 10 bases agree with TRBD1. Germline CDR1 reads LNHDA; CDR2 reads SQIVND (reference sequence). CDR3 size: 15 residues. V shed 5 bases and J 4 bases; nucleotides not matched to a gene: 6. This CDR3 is CASSPGTGVPDTQYF. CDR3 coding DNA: TGTGCCAGTAGTCCTGGGACAGGGGTTCCAGATACGCAGTATTTT.

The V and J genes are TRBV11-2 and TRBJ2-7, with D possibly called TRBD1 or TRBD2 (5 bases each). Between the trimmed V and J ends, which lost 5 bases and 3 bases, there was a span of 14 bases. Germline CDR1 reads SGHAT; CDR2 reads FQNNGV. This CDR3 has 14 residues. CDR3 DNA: TGTGCCAGCAGCCCCCCCGGGGCCCACTACGAGCAGTACTTC. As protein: CASSPPGAHYEQYF.

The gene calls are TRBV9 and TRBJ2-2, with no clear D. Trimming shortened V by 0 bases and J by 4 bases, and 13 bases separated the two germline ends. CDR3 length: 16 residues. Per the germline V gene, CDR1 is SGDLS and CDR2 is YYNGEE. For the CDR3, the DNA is TGTGCCAGCAGCGTAGACACCACCCTCTTCACCGGGGAGCTGTTTTTT. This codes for CASSVDTTLFTGELFF.

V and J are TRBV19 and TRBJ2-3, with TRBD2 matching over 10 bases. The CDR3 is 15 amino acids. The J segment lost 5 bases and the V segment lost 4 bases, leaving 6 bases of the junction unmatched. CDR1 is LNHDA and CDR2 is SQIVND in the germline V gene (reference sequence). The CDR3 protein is CASSTLAGDVDTQYF. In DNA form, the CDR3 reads TGTGCCAGTAGTACCCTAGCGGGAGATGTAGATACGCAGTATTTT. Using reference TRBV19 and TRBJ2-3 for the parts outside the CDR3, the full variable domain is DGGITQSPKYLFRKEGQNVTLSCEQNLNHDAMYWYRQDPGQGLRLIYYSQIVNDFQKGDIAEGYSVSREKKESFPLTVTSAQKNPTAFYLCASSTLAGDVDTQYFGPGTRLTVL.

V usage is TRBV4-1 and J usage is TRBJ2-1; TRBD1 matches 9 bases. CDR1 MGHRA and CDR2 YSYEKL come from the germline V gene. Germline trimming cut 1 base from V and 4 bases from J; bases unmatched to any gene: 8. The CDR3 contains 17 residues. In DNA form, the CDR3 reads TGCGCCAGCAGCCAAGCTCGGGGGACAGGGTCTTACAATGAGCAGTTCTTC. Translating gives CASSQARGTGSYNEQFF.

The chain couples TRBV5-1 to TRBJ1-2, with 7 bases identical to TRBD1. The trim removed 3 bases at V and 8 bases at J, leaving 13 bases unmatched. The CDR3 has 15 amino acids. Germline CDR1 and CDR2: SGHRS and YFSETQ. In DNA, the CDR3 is TGCGCCAGCAGCTCTGACACCCAGGGGGTTCGGGGCTACACCTTC. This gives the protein CASSSDTQGVRGYTF.

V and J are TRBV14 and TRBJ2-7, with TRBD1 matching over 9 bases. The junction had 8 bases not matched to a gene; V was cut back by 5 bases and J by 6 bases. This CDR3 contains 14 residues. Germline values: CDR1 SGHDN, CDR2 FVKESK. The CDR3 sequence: CASSAWDRVAEQYF. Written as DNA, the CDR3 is TGTGCCAGCAGCGCCTGGGACAGGGTGGCCGAGCAGTACTTC.

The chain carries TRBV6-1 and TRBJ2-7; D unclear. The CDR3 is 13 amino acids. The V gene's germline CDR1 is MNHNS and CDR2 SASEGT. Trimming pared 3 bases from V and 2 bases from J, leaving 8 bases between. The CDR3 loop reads CASSDGAPYEQYF. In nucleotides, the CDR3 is TGTGCCAGCAGTGACGGCGCCCCCTACGAGCAGTACTTC.

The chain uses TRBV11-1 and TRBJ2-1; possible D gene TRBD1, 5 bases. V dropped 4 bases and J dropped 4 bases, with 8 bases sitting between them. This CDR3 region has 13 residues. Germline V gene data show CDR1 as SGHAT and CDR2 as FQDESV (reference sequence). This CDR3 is CASSSDRYNEQFF. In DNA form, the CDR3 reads TGTGCCAGCAGCTCCGACAGATACAATGAGCAGTTCTTC.

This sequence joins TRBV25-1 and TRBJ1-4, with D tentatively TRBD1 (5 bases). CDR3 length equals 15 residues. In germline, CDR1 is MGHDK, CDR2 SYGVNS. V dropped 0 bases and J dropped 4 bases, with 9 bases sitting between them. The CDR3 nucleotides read TGTGCCAGCAGTGAATATCGGGGGGATAATGAAAAACTGTTTTTT. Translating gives CASSEYRGDNEKLFF.